Sequencing of this TCR beta chain was carried out in a study of monozygotic twins with cystic fibrosis. This clone was observed a single time. Its antigen is undetermined. Libraries were prepared by immunoSEQ multiplex PCR; TCRdb keeps only in-frame clonotypes and omits some of them. The sample contains about 36,000 clones, about 93% of which appear only once. Study conclusions and caveats: Monozygotic CF twin pairs shared significantly more nucleotide-identical clonotypes than unrelated CF individuals did. V usage most resembled the co-twin in 13 of 16 pairs. Median Simpson clonality of 0.0095 suggested naive T cells predominated.

Sequenced input: blood. This TCR came from a boy aged 2 to 9 with cystic fibrosis.

CDR3 in amino acids: CASSVGQGDTQYF. The DNA for the CDR3 is TGTGCCAGCAGTGTCGGACAGGGTGATACGCAGTATTTT. The chain carries TRBV6-5 and TRBJ2-3; 8 bases agree with TRBD1. Germline CDR1 reads MNHEY; CDR2 reads SVGAGI. The CDR3 sequence is 13 residues long. J lost 6 bases, V lost 5 bases, and 4 bases had no gene match.